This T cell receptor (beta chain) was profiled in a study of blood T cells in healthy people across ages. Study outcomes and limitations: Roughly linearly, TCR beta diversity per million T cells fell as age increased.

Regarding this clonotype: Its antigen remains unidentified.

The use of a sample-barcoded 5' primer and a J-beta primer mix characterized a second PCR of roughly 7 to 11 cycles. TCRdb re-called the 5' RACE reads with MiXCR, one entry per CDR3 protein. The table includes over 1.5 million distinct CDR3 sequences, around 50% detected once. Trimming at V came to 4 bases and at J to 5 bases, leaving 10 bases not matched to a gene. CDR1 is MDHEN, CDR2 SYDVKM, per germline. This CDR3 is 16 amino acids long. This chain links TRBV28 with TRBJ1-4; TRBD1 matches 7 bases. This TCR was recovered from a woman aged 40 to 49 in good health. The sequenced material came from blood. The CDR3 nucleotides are TGTGCCAGCAGTTACCCTACGCAGGGGGGGAATGAAAAACTGTTTTTT. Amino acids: CASSYPTQGGNEKLFF.